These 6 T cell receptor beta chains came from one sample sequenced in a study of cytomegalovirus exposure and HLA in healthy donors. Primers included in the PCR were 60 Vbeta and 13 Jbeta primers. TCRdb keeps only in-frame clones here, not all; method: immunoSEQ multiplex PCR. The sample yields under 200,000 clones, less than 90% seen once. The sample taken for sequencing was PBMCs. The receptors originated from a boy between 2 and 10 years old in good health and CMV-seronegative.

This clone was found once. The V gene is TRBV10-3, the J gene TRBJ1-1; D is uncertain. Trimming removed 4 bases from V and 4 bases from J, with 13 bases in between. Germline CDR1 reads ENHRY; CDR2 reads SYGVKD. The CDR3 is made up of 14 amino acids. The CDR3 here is CAISGEMTTTEAFF. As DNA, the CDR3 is TGTGCCATCAGTGGGGAGATGACAACCACTGAAGCTTTCTTT.

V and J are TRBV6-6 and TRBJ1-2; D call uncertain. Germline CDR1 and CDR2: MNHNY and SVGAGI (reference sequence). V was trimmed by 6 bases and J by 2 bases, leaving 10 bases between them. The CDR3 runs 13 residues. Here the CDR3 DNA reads TGTGCCAGCAGAAGTACCCAGAACTATGGCTACACCTTC. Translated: CASRSTQNYGYTF.

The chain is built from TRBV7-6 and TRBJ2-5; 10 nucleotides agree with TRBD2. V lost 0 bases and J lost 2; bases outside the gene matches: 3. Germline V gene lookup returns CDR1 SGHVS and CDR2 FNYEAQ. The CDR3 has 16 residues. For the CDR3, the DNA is TGTGCCAGCAGCTTAGCTGCACTAGCGGGACAAGAGACCCAGTACTTC. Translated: CASSLAALAGQETQYF.

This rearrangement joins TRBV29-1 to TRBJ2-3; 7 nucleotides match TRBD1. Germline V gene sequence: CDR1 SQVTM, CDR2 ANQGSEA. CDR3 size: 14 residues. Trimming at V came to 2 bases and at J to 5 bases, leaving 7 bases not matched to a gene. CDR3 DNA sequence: TGCAGCGTTGAAAATTCAAACAGGGGAGATACGCAGTATTTT. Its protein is CSVENSNRGDTQYF.

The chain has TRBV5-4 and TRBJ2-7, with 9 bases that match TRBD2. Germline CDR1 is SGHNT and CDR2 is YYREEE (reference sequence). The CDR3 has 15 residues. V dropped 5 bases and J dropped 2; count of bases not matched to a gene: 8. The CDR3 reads CASRMGASGTYEQYF. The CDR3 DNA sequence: TGTGCCAGCAGGATGGGGGCTAGCGGGACCTACGAGCAGTACTTC.

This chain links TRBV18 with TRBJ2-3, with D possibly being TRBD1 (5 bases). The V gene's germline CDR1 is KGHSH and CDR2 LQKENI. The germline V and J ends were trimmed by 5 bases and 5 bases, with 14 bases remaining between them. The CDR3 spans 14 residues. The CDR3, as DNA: TGTGCCAGCTCATCTAGGGGCCCCCTAGATACGCAGTATTTT. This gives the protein CASSSRGPLDTQYF.